A selection of T cell receptor beta chains follows, all from one sample in a study of T cells in Graves' hyperthyroidism and ophthalmopathy. TCRdb analysed the multiplex PCR reads with MiXCR anew, one entry per CDR3 protein. This sample has roughly 350,000 distinct CDR3 sequences, with 11% to 15% found just once. The source material was blood. Every receptor here comes from a woman younger than 45 with Graves' hyperthyroidism. Both conserved end residues are part of each CDR3. Each record gives: CDR3 DNA, CDR3 protein, J gene, D gene, V gene, clone size. D genes are given only for firm matches. Clone sizes are given selectively: once, few, many, or a class where the clone is expanded.

TGCAGCGTTGACGAAGCATCTAACTATGGCTACACCTTC,CSVDEASNYGYTF,TRBJ1-2,-,TRBV29-1,few
TGTGCCAGCAGTGATCCAGGGAGGCAGACCCAGTACTTC,CASSDPGRQTQYF,TRBJ2-5,-,TRBV25-1,-
TGCAGTGCTAGTGGGCAGGGTCCCACAGATACGCAGTATTTT,CSASGQGPTDTQYF,TRBJ2-3,-,TRBV20-1,-
TGTGCCAGTATACTGGGGGGGAGCTCCTACGAGCAGTACTTC,CASILGGSSYEQYF,TRBJ2-7,TRBD2,TRBV7-8,many
TGTGCCAGCAGTGTTAGCGGGAGCACAGATACGCAGTATTTT,CASSVSGSTDTQYF,TRBJ2-3,TRBD2,TRBV28,many
TGCAGCGTTGGGATTTCTGGGCTCTCATTTGGGGATACGCAGTATTTT,CSVGISGLSFGDTQYF,TRBJ2-3,-,TRBV29-1,few
TGCGCCAGCAGTGATCGGATTTACTATGGCTACACCTTC,CASSDRIYYGYTF,TRBJ1-2,-,TRBV10-1,many
TGCAGTGCTAAAGATGCGGGAGACACCGGGGAGCTGTTTTTT,CSAKDAGDTGELFF,TRBJ2-2,TRBD2,TRBV20-1,-
TGCAGTGCACCTCGTCAGGGATCTCACTACGAGCAGTACTTC,CSAPRQGSHYEQYF,TRBJ2-7,-,TRBV20-1,many
TGTGCCAGCTCACGACAGGGCTCCTACGAGCAGTACTTC,CASSRQGSYEQYF,TRBJ2-7,TRBD1,TRBV18,many
TGCAGTGCTATAAGTCCTGCCCTCGAGCAGTACTTC,CSAISPALEQYF,TRBJ2-7,-,TRBV20-1,few
TGTGCCAGCAGCCAAGAGGGGGGGCAGGGGATGTCGGGCTACACCTTC,CASSQEGGQGMSGYTF,TRBJ1-2,-,TRBV3-1,-
TGTGCCAGCAGTGAACGGGTCCACACAGATACGCAGTATTTT,CASSERVHTDTQYF,TRBJ2-3,-,TRBV6-1,many
TGCAGTGCGGTACAGGGGAACACTGAAGCTTTCTTT,CSAVQGNTEAFF,TRBJ1-1,-,TRBV20-1,many
TGCGCCAGCAGTCGGGGCTCTATGGATGAGCAGTTCTTC,CASSRGSMDEQFF,TRBJ2-1,-,TRBV5-1,many
TGTGCCAGCAGACCAACACTAGCGGGGGGCACAGATACGCAGTATTTT,CASRPTLAGGTDTQYF,TRBJ2-3,TRBD2,TRBV12-3/TRBV12-4,many
TGTGCCAGTAGACCCGGCGGCGGGAGGGGCAATGAGCAGTTCTTC,CASRPGGGRGNEQFF,TRBJ2-1,TRBD2,TRBV19,-
TGTGCCAGCAGCTTGTCGCAGGGAGGTTATGGCTACACCTTC,CASSLSQGGYGYTF,TRBJ1-2,-,TRBV5-6,-
TGTGCCAGCAGCGATGGACAGGACCTCAATCAGCCCCAGCATTTT,CASSDGQDLNQPQHF,TRBJ1-5,TRBD1,TRBV25-1,-
TGTGCCAGCAGGGGAGGGATGAGGGACCCTGGAAACACCATATATTTT,CASRGGMRDPGNTIYF,TRBJ1-3,-,TRBV7-2,many
TGTGCCAGCAGTTTACCGGGACAGCAAGAGACCCAGTACTTC,CASSLPGQQETQYF,TRBJ2-5,TRBD1,TRBV12-3/TRBV12-4,many
TGTGCCAGCAGCTCGGGACAGGGAGGACTAGCGGCGATCTACGAGCAGTACTTC,CASSSGQGGLAAIYEQYF,TRBJ2-7,-,TRBV28,-
TGTGCCAGCAGTTACTCTTACAGGGCACTACTGAACACTGAAGCTTTCTTT,CASSYSYRALLNTEAFF,TRBJ1-1,-,TRBV6-5,many
TGTGCCAGCAGCTTACTCCCCGCCGCGCGGAATGAAGCTTTCTTT,CASSLLPAARNEAFF,TRBJ1-1,-,TRBV7-3,many
TGTGCCAGCAACAGACTAGCGGGAGGACCAAACAATGAGCAGTTCTTC,CASNRLAGGPNNEQFF,TRBJ2-1,TRBD2,TRBV6-1,-
TGTGCCAGCAGGACTAGCGGGAGAAGCCACGAGCAGTACTTC,CASRTSGRSHEQYF,TRBJ2-7,TRBD2,TRBV28,many
TGTGCCAGCAAGACAGGGGGACTAGCGAGCTCCTACGAGCAGTACTTC,CASKTGGLASSYEQYF,TRBJ2-7,-,TRBV6-1,-
TGTGCCAGCAGTCCCGAGACTAGCGGGATCACAGATACGCAGTATTTT,CASSPETSGITDTQYF,TRBJ2-3,TRBD2,TRBV12-3/TRBV12-4,-
TGCAGCGGAGCGGGGGTCTCGAGCTCCTATAATTCACCCCTCCACTTT,CSGAGVSSSYNSPLHF,TRBJ1-6,-,TRBV20-1,few
TGTGCCAGCAGCTTCTCGACAGGGTCTGGCTGCGAGCAGTACTTC,CASSFSTGSGCEQYF,TRBJ2-7,TRBD1,TRBV11-2,-
TGTGCCAGCAGCTTAGCGGCAGGGGTCACCTACGAGCAGTACTTC,CASSLAAGVTYEQYF,TRBJ2-7,-,TRBV7-2,many
TGTGCCAGCAGCTTAGGTCGTGCAACTAATGAAAAACTGTTTTTT,CASSLGRATNEKLFF,TRBJ1-4,-,TRBV7-9,many
TGCAGTGTTACCCAGGGGGGGACTGTGAGATCCAATGAGCAGTTCTTC,CSVTQGGTVRSNEQFF,TRBJ2-1,-,TRBV20-1,few
TGTGCCAGCAGTGAAATGGTTAGCCTGACCGGGGAGCTGTTTTTT,CASSEMVSLTGELFF,TRBJ2-2,-,TRBV2,many
TGTGCCAGCACCGGATCGTCCTACGAGCAGTACTTC,CASTGSSYEQYF,TRBJ2-7,-,TRBV6-2/TRBV6-3,many
TGTGCCAGCTCACCGGCTCGGACAGGAAACCAAGAGACCCAGTACTTC,CASSPARTGNQETQYF,TRBJ2-5,TRBD1,TRBV18,-
TGTGCCAGCATATCGGCTCGACTAGCGGGACGCGAGCAGTACTTC,CASISARLAGREQYF,TRBJ2-7,TRBD2,TRBV6-2/TRBV6-3,many
TGTGCCAGCAGTTTAAGGGACTTGCGGTGGGATGAGCAGTTCTTC,CASSLRDLRWDEQFF,TRBJ2-1,-,TRBV12-3/TRBV12-4,-
TGTGCCAGTACTATGGGGATTAGCAATCAGCCCCAGCATTTT,CASTMGISNQPQHF,TRBJ1-5,-,TRBV19,many
TGTGCCAGCAGCCTTCAGCTTTGGACTAGCGGGAGAGCCACAGATACGCAGTATTTT,CASSLQLWTSGRATDTQYF,TRBJ2-3,TRBD2,TRBV3-1,-
TGTGCCAGCAGCTCTAACAGGGGTCCTGGAAACACCATATATTTT,CASSSNRGPGNTIYF,TRBJ1-3,TRBD1,TRBV11-2,many
TGCAGTGCCGACCTCCCGGACAGGGCTTTCGCTGAAGCTTTCTTT,CSADLPDRAFAEAFF,TRBJ1-1,TRBD1,TRBV20-1,many
TGTGCCAGCAGCTTAGGTCAATCCTACAATGAGCAGTTCTTC,CASSLGQSYNEQFF,TRBJ2-1,-,TRBV11-2,many
TGTGCCAGCAGCCTCCTAGGTGTCACCGGGGAGCTGTTTTTT,CASSLLGVTGELFF,TRBJ2-2,-,TRBV2,few
TGTGCCAGCGCCACCCCCCGCCTCTCTGCTACCTACGAGCAGTACTTC,CASATPRLSATYEQYF,TRBJ2-7,-,TRBV28,many
TGTGCCAGCACCGAGGAGCTAGCGCGACACAATGAGCAGTTCTTC,CASTEELARHNEQFF,TRBJ2-1,-,TRBV5-6,-
TGTGCCAGCAGTTTTGAGGGCCGCACAGATACGCAGTATTTT,CASSFEGRTDTQYF,TRBJ2-3,-,TRBV12-3/TRBV12-4,few
TGCAGTGCTAGGGGAGGACCCGACTACGAGCAGTACTTC,CSARGGPDYEQYF,TRBJ2-7,-,TRBV20-1,few
TGCAGTGCTAGGGCGGGAGATACGCAGTATTTT,CSARAGDTQYF,TRBJ2-3,-,TRBV20-1,few
TGTGCCAGCAGCTTAGATCAAGGGCACAATGAGCAGTTCTTC,CASSLDQGHNEQFF,TRBJ2-1,-,TRBV11-2,many
TGTGCCAGCAGTTTGGACGGAGGTGGAAACACCATATATTTT,CASSLDGGGNTIYF,TRBJ1-3,-,TRBV12-3/TRBV12-4,many
TGCAGTGCTAGACAGGGGGGTGAAGATACGCAGTATTTT,CSARQGGEDTQYF,TRBJ2-3,-,TRBV20-1,many
TGTGCCAGCAGCGTTACACAGTTCGGCCACACTGAAGCTTTCTTT,CASSVTQFGHTEAFF,TRBJ1-1,-,TRBV7-2,-
TGTGCCAGCAGTTACCGCGACAGGGATAGGGGTGGCTACACCTTC,CASSYRDRDRGGYTF,TRBJ1-2,TRBD1,TRBV6-9,-